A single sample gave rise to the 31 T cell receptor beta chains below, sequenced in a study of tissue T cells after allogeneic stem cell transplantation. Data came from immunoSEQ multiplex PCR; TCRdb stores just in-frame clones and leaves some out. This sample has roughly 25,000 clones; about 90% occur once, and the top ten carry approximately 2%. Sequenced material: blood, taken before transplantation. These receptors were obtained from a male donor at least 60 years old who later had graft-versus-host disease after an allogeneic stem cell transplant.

In nucleotides, the CDR3 is TGTGCCAGCAGTTATAAGTTAACTAGCAATCAGCCCCAGCATTTT. It encodes CASSYKLTSNQPQHF. The chain carries TRBV6-2 or TRBV6-3 and TRBJ1-5; D is ambiguous. The germline V and J ends were trimmed by 3 bases and 0 bases, with 9 bases remaining between them. Germline loops: CDR1 MNHEY, CDR2 SVGEGT. The CDR3 length is 15 residues.

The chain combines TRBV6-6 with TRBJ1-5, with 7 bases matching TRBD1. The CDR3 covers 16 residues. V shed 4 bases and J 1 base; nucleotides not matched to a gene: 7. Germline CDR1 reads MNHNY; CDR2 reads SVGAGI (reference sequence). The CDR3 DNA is TGTGCCAGCAGTTCCCGACAGGGAGGGAGCAATCAGCCCCAGCATTTT. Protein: CASSSRQGGSNQPQHF.

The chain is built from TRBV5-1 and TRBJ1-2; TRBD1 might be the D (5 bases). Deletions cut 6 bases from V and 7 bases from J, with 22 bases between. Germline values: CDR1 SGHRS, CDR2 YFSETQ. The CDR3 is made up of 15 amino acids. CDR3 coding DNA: TGCGCCAGCACGCTGGAGGGAAGGGGTATTAGTGGCTACACCTTC. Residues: CASTLEGRGISGYTF.

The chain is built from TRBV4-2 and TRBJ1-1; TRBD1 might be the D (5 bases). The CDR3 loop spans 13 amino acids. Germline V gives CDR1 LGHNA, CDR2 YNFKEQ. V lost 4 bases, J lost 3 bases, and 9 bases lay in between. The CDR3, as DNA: TGTGCCAGCAGCCCGCCGGGGGACACTGAAGCTTTCTTT. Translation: CASSPPGDTEAFF.

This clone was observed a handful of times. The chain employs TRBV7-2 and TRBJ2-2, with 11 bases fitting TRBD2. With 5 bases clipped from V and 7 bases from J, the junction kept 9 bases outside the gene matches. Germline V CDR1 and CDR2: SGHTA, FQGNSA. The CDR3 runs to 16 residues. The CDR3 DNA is TGTGCCAGCAGCCCCGTTAGCGGGAGGGCCGGCGGGGAGCTGTTTTTT. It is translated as CASSPVSGRAGGELFF.

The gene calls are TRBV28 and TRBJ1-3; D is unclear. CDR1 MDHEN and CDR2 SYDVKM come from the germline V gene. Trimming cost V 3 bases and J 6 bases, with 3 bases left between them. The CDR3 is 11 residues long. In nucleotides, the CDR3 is TGTGCCAGCAGTTTGGAAAACACCATATATTTT. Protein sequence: CASSLENTIYF.

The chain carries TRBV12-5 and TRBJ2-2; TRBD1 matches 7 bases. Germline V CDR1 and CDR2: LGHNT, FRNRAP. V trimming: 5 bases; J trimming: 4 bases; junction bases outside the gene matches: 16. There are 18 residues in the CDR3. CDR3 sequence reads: CASGPRQGRWVGTGELFF. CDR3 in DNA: TGTGCTAGTGGTCCCCGACAGGGTAGATGGGTGGGCACCGGGGAGCTGTTTTTT.

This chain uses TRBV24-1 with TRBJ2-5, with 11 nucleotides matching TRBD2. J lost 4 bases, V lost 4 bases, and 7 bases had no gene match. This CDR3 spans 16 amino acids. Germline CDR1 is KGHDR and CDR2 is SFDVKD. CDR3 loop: CATSDLGTSGTETQYF. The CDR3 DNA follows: TGTGCCACCAGTGACCTAGGGACTAGCGGCACAGAGACCCAGTACTTC.

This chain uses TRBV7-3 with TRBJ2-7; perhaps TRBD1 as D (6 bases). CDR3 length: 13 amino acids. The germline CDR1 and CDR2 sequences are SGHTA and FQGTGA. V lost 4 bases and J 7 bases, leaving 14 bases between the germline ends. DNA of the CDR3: TGTGCCAGCAGCTCCTCACCAGGGGATGAGCAGTACTTC. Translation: CASSSSPGDEQYF.

The CDR3 reads CASQRLTENTGELFF. The CDR3 DNA follows: TGTGCCAGCCAACGATTAACAGAAAACACCGGGGAGCTGTTTTTT. The genes are TRBV6-5 and TRBJ2-2, with D uncertain. In germline, CDR1 is MNHEY, CDR2 SVGAGI. Trimming pared 8 bases from V and 2 bases from J, leaving 15 bases between. CDR3 length: 15 residues.

CDR3 nucleotide sequence: TGTGCCAGCAGTGAAAGGGGGGATCAGCCCCAGCATTTT. This gives the protein CASSERGDQPQHF. The chain joins TRBV6-1 to TRBJ1-5; D possibly corresponds to TRBD1 (6 bases). This CDR3 has 13 residues. CDR1 MNHNS and CDR2 SASEGT come from the germline V gene. Between the trimmed V and J ends, which lost 2 bases and 5 bases, there was a span of 7 bases.

The CDR3 DNA sequence: TGCGCCAGCAGCCAAGAGGGCACAGGGGGCAATCAGCCCCAGCATTTT. It is translated as CASSQEGTGGNQPQHF. V gene TRBV4-1 combines with J gene TRBJ1-5, with 7 bases fitting TRBD1. Germline CDR1 and CDR2: MGHRA and YSYEKL. The CDR3 is made up of 16 amino acids. The ends lost 0 bases at V and 2 bases at J; junction bases unmatched: 4.

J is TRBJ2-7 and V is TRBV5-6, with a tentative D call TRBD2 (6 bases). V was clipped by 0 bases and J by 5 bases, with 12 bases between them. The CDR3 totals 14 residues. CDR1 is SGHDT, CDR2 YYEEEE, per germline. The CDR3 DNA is TGTGCCAGCAGCTTGGTTGGAGGGTCGGACGAGCAGTACTTC. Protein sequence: CASSLVGGSDEQYF. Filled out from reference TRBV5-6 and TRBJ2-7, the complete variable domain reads DAGVTQSPTHLIKTRGQQVTLRCSPKSGHDTVSWYQQALGQGPQFIFQYYEEEERQRGNFPDRFSGHQFPNYSSELNVNALLLGDSALYLCASSLVGGSDEQYFGPGTRLTVT.

Written as DNA, the CDR3 is TGTGCCAGCAGCCGCCAGGGCCGATCCTACGAGCAGTACTTC. It codes for CASSRQGRSYEQYF. The V call is TRBV7-8, the J call TRBJ2-7; D possibly corresponds to TRBD1 (5 bases). The germline V gene has CDR1 SGHVS and CDR2 FQNEAQ. V lost 5 bases and J lost 1, with 12 bases in between. This CDR3 region has 14 residues.

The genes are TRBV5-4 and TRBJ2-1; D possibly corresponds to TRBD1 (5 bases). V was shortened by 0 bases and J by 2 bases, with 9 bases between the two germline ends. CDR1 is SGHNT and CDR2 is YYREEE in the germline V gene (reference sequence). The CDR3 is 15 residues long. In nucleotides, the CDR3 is TGTGCCAGCAGCTTGGTGACAGAGCCCTACAATGAGCAGTTCTTC. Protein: CASSLVTEPYNEQFF.

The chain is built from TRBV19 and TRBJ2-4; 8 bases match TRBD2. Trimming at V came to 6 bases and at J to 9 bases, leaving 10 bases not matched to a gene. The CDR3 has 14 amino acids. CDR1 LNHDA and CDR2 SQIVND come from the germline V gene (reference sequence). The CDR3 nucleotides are TGTGCCAGTAGCTCATCGGGACTAGATGCCATTCAGTACTTC. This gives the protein CASSSSGLDAIQYF.

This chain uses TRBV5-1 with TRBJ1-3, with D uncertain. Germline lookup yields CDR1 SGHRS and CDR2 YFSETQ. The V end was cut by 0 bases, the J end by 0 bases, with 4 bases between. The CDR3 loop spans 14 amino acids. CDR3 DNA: TGCGCCAGCAGCTTGGGAAGCTCTGGAAACACCATATATTTT. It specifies CASSLGSSGNTIYF.

CDR3 sequence: CASSQEQGGYNEQFF. The CDR3 region has the DNA TGTGCCAGCAGCCAAGAACAGGGGGGATACAATGAGCAGTTCTTC. The chain employs TRBV4-2 and TRBJ2-1; 8 bases match TRBD1. The trim removed 0 bases at V and 4 bases at J, leaving 2 bases unmatched. The CDR3 length is 15 residues. Germline assignment: CDR1 LGHNA and CDR2 YNFKEQ.

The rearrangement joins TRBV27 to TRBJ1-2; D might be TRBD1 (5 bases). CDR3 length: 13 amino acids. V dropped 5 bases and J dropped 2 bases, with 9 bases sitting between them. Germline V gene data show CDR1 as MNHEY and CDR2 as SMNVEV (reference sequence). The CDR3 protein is CASSRDGNYGYTF. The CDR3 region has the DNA TGTGCCAGCAGTCGGGACGGCAACTATGGCTACACCTTC.

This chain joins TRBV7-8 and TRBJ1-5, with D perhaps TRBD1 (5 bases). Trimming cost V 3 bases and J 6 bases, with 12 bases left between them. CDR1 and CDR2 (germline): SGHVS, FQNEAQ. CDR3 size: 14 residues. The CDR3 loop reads CASSLGEGRQPQHF. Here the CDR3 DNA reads TGTGCCAGCAGCTTGGGGGAGGGGCGTCAGCCCCAGCATTTT.

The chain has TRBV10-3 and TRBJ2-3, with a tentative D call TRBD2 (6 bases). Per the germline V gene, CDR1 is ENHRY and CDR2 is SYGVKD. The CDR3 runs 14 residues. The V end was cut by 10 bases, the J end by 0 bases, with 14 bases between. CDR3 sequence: CATRGSTSTDTQYF. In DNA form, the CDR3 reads TGTGCCACCCGGGGGTCAACTAGCACAGATACGCAGTATTTT.

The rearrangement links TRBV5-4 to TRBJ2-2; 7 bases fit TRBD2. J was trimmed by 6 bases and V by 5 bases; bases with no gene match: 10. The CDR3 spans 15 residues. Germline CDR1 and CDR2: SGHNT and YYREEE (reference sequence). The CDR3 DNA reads TGTGCCAGCAGATCCGCGGGGGAGAGGGCCGGGGAGCTGTTTTTT. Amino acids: CASRSAGERAGELFF.

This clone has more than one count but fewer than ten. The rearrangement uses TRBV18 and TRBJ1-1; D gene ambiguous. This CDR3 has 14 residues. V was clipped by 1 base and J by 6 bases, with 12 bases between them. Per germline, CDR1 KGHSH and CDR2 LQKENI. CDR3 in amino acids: CASSPREGRAEAFF. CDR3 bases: TGTGCCAGCTCACCACGGGAGGGAAGGGCTGAAGCTTTCTTT.

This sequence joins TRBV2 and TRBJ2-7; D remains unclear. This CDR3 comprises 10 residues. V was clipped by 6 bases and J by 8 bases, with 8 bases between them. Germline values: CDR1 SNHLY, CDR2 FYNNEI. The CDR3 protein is CASSAVKQYF. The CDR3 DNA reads TGTGCCAGCAGCGCTGTAAAGCAGTACTTC. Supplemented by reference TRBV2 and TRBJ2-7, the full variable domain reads EPEVTQTPSHQVTQMGQEVILRCVPISNHLYFYWYRQILGQKVEFLVSFYNNEISEKSEIFDDQFSVERPDGSNFTLKIRSTKLEDSAMYFCASSAVKQYFGPGTRLTVT.

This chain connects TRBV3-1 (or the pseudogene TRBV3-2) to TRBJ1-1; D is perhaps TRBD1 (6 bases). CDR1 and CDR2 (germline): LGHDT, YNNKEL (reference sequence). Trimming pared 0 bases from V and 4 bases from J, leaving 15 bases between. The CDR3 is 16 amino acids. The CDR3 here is CASSQDRGRWSTEAFF. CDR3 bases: TGTGCCAGCAGCCAAGACCGGGGGCGATGGTCCACTGAAGCTTTCTTT.

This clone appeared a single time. CDR3 region: CASSLQPNTGELFF. CDR3 coding DNA: TGTGCCAGCAGTTTACAACCGAACACCGGGGAGCTGTTTTTT. The rearrangement joins TRBV28 to TRBJ2-2; D not certain. The germline V and J ends were trimmed by 2 bases and 0 bases, with 4 bases remaining between them. Germline values: CDR1 MDHEN, CDR2 SYDVKM. The CDR3 runs to 14 residues.

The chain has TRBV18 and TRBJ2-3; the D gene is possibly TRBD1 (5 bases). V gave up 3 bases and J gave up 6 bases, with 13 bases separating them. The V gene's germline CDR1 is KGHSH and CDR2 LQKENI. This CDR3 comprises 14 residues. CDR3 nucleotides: TGTGCCAGCTCACCGGGCAGGGCACCGGATACGCAGTATTTT. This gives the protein CASSPGRAPDTQYF.

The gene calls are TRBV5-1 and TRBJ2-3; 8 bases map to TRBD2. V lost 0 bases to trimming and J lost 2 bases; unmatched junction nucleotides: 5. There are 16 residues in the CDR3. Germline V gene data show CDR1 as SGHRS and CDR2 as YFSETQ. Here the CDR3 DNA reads TGCGCCAGCAGCTTGGCCGGGGGGGCCCTCACAGATACGCAGTATTTT. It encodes CASSLAGGALTDTQYF.

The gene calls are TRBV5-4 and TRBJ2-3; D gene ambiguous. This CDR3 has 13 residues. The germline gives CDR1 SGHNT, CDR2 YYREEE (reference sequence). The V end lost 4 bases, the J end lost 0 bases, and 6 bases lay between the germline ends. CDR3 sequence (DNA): TGTGCCAGCAGCACCGCTAGCACAGATACGCAGTATTTT. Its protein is CASSTASTDTQYF. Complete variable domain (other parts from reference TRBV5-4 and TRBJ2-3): ETGVTQSPTHLIKTRGQQVTLRCSSQSGHNTVSWYQQALGQGPQFIFQYYREEENGRGNFPPRFSGLQFPNYSSELNVNALELDDSALYLCASSTASTDTQYFGPGTRLTVL.

The CDR3 nucleotides are TGCGCCAGCAGCTTGAGACGGCCCCAAGAGACCCAGTACTTC. It encodes CASSLRRPQETQYF. V is TRBV5-1 and J is TRBJ2-5; D ambiguous. V shed 1 base and J shed 1 base, with 8 bases lying between them. Per germline, CDR1 SGHRS and CDR2 YFSETQ. This CDR3 is built from 14 residues.

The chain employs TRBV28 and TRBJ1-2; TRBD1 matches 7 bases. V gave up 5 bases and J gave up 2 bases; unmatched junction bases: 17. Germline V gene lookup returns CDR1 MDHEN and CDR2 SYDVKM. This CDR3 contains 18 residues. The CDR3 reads CASSGGLPSDRANYGYTF. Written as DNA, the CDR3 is TGTGCCAGCAGTGGTGGTTTACCCAGTGACAGGGCCAACTATGGCTACACCTTC.